This TCR beta chain was observed in a study of blood T cell repertoires in COVID-19. Study-level information: Material from acute and convalescent COVID-19 was sourced from the United States, Italy and Spain. T cells, B-cell-depleted T cells, or PBMCs provided the cDNA or gDNA that served as material.

Original processing notes: Estimation of nucleated cell counts was performed using reference gene primer amplification. Only in-frame clones appear in the TCRdb table, and some are missing; sequencing was by immunoSEQ multiplex PCR. V and J calls and clone size are given by that table; D and trimming were obtained from the DNA. Of 380,000 or so clones listed, 89% are singletons. The germline gives CDR1 MNHEY, CDR2 SVGAGI. V was trimmed by 2 bases and J by 3 bases, leaving 11 bases between them. The CDR3 consists of 15 residues. Sequenced sample: peripheral blood. This TCR was recovered from a man aged 40-49 years with acute or convalescent COVID-19. V gene TRBV6-5 combines with J gene TRBJ1-3; perhaps TRBD1 as D (6 bases). The CDR3 coding sequence is TGTGCCAGCAGTTACGCCAGGGGATTTGGAAACACCATATATTTT. It specifies CASSYARGFGNTIYF.